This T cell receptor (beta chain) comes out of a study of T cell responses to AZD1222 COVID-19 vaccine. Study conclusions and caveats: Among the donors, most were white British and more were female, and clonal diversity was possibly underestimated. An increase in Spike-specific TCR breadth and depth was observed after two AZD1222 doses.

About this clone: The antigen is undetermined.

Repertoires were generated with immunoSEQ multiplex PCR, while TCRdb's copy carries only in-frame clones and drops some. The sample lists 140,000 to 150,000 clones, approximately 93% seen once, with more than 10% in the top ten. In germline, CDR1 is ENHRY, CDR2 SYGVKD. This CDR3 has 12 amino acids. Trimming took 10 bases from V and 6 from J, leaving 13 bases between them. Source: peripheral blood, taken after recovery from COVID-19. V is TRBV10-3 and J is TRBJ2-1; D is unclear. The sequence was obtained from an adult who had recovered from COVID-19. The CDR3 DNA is TGTGCCACGGCCTCCAGTGGCAATGAGCAGTTCTTC. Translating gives CATASSGNEQFF.